This T cell receptor (beta chain) was profiled in a study of blood T cell repertoires in COVID-19. Germline CDR1 reads KGHDR; CDR2 reads SFDVKD. V gave up 7 bases and J gave up 3 bases; unmatched junction bases: 4. This CDR3 contains 14 residues. Repertoires were generated with immunoSEQ multiplex PCR, while TCRdb's copy carries only in-frame clones and drops some. The data hold approximately 330,000 clones, with roughly 89% observed a single time. The receptor's source is a man younger than 45 with COVID-19, enrolled during active disease. Sequenced input: peripheral blood. The chain carries TRBV24-1 and TRBJ2-3; 9 bases fit TRBD1. The CDR3 DNA reads TGTGCCACCAGGCAGACAGGGGGGACAGATACGCAGTATTTT. This gives the protein CATRQTGGTDTQYF.